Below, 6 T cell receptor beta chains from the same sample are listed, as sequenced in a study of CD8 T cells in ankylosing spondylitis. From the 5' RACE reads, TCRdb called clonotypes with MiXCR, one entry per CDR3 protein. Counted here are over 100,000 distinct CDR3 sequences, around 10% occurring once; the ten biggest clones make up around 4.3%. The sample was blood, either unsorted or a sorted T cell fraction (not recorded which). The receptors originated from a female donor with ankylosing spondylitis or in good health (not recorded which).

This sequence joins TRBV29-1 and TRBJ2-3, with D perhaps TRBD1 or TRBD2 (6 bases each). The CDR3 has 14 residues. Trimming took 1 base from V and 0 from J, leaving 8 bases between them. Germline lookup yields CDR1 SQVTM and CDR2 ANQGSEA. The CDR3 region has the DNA TGCAGCGTTGAAGCGGGGGCTAGCACAGATACGCAGTATTTT. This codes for CSVEAGASTDTQYF.

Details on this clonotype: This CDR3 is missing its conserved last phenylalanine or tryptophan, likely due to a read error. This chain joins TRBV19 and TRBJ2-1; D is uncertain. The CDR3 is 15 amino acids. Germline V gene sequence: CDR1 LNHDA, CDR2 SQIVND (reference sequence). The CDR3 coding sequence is TGTGCCAATAGTACCCGACACGGTGCAAGCAATGAGCAGTTCTAC. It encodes CANSTRHGASNEQFY.

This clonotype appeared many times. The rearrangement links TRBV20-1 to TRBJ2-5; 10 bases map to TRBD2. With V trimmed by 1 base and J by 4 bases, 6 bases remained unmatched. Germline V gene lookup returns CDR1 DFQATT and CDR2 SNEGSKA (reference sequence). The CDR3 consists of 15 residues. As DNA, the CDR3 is TGCAGTGCTAGAGCCGGGACTAGCGCGCGAGAGACCCAGTACTTC. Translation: CSARAGTSARETQYF.

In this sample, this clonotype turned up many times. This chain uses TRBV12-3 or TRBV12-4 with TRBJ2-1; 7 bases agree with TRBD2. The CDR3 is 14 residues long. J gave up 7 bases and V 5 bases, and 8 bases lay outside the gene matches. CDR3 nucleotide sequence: TGTGCCAGCAGTCCCGCGGGAGCTAGAAATGAGCAGTTCTTC. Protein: CASSPAGARNEQFF.

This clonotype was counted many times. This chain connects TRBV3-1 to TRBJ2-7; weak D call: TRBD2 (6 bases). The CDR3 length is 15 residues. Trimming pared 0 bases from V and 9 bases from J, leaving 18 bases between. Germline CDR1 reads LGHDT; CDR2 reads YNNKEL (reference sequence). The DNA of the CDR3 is TGTGCCAGCAGCCAAGACCAGAAGACTACGCGGGGGCAGTACTTC. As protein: CASSQDQKTTRGQYF.

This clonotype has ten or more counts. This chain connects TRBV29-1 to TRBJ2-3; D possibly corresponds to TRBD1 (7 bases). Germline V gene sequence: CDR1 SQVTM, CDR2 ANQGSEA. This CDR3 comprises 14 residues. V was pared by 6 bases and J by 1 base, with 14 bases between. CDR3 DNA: TGCAGCGTCGGAGGGGGCGGCGGCACAGATACGCAGTATTTT. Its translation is CSVGGGGGTDTQYF.